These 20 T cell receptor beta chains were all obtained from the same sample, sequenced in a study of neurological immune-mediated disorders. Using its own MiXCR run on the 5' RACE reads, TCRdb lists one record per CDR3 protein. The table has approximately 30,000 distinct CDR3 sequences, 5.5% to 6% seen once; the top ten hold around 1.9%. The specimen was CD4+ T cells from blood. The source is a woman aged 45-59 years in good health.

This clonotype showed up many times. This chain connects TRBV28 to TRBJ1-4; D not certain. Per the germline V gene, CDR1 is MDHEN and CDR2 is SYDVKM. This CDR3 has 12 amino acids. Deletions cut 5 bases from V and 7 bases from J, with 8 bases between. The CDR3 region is CASSISREKLFF. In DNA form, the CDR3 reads TGTGCCAGCAGTATCTCCCGTGAAAAACTGTTTTTT. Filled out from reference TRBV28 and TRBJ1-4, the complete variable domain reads DVKVTQSSRYLVKRTGEKVFLECVQDMDHENMFWYRQDPGLGLRLIYFSYDVKMKEKGDIPEGYSVSREKKERFSLILESASTNQTSMYLCASSISREKLFFGSGTQLSVL.

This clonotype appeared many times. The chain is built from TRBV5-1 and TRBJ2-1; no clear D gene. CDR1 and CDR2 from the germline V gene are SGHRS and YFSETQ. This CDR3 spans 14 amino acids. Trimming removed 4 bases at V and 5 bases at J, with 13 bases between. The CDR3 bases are TGCGCCAGCAGCCTTCCCGAGACGAACAATGAGCAGTTCTTC. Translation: CASSLPETNNEQFF.

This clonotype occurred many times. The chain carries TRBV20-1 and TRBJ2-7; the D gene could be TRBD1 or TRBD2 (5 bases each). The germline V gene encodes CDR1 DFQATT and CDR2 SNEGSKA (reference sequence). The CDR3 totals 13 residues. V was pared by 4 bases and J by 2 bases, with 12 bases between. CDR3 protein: CSAKNGGTYEQYF. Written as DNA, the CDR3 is TGCAGTGCTAAAAATGGGGGTACCTACGAGCAGTACTTC.

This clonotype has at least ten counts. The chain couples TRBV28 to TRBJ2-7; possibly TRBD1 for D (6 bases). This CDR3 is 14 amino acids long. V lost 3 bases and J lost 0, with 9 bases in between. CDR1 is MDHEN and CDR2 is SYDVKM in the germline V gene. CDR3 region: CASSFEGDSYEQYF. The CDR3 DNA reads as TGTGCCAGCAGTTTTGAGGGGGACTCCTACGAGCAGTACTTC.

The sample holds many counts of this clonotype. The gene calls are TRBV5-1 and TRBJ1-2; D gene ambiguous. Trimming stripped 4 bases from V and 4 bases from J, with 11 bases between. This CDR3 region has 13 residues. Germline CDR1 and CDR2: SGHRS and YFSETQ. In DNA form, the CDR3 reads TGCGCCAGCAGCCCGGGCGGAGCCTATGGCTACACCTTC. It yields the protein CASSPGGAYGYTF.

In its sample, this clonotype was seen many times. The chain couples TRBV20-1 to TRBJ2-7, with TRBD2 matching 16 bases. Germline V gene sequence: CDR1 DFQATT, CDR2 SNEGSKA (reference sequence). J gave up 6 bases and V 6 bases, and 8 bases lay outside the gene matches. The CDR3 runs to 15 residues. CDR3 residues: CSASGTSGGASEQYF. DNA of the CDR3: TGCAGTGCCTCCGGGACTAGCGGGGGGGCTAGCGAGCAGTACTTC.

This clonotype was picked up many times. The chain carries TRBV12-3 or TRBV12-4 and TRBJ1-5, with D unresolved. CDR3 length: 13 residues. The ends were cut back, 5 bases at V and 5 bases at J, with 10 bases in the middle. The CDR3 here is CASSPLLDQPQHF. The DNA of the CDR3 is TGTGCCAGCAGTCCCCTTTTGGATCAGCCCCAGCATTTT.

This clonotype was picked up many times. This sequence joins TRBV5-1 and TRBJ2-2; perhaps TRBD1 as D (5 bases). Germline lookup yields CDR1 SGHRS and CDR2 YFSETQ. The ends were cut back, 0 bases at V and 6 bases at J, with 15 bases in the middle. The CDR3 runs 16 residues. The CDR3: CASSLVGQTLAGELFF. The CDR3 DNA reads TGCGCCAGCAGCTTGGTCGGACAAACGCTCGCCGGGGAGCTGTTTTTT. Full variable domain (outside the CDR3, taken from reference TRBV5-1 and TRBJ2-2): KAGVTQTPRYLIKTRGQQVTLSCSPISGHRSVSWYQQTPGQGLQFLFEYFSETQRNKGNFPGRFSGRQFSNSRSEMNVSTLELGDSALYLCASSLVGQTLAGELFFGEGSRLTVL.

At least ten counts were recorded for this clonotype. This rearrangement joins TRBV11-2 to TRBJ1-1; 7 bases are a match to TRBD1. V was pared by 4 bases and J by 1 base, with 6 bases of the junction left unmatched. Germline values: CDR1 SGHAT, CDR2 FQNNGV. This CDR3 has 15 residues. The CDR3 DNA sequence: TGTGCCAGCAGCTCAACCGGGACAGAGAACACTGAAGCTTTCTTT. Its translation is CASSSTGTENTEAFF.

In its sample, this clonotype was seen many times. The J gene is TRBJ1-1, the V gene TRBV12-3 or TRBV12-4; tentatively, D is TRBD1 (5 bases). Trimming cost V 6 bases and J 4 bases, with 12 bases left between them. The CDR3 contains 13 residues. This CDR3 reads CASRVGEGTEAFF. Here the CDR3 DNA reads TGTGCCAGCAGGGTAGGGGAGGGCACTGAAGCTTTCTTT.

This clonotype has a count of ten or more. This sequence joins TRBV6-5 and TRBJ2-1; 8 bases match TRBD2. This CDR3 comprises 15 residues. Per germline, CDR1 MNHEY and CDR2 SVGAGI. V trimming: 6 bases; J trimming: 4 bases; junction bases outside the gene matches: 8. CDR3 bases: TGTGCCAGCAGCCCCGGGGGGGGGCTATACAATGAGCAGTTCTTC. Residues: CASSPGGGLYNEQFF.

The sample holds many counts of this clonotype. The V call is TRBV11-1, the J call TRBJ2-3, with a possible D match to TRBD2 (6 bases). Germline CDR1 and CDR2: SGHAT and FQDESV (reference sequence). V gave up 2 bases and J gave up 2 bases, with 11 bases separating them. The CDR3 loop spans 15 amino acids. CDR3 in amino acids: CASSLNSGNTDTQYF. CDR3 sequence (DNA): TGTGCCAGCAGCTTAAATAGCGGAAACACAGATACGCAGTATTTT.

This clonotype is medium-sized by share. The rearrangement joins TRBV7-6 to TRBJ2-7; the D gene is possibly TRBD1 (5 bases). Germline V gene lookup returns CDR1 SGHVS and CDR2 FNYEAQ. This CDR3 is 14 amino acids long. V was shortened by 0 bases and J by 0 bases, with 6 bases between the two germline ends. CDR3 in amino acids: CASSLATGSYEQYF. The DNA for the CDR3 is TGTGCCAGCAGCTTAGCCACAGGCTCCTACGAGCAGTACTTC. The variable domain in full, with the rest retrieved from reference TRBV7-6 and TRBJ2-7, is GAGVSQSPRYKVTKRGQDVALRCDPISGHVSLYWYRQALGQGPEFLTYFNYEAQQDKSGLPNDRFSAERPEGSISTLTIQRTEQRDSAMYRCASSLATGSYEQYFGPGTRLTVT.

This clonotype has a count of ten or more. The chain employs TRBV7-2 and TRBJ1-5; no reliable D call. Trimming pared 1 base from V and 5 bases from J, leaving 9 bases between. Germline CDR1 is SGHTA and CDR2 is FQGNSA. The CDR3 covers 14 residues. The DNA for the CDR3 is TGTGCCAGCAGCTTAGTTCTAAGCCATCAGCCCCAGCATTTT. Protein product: CASSLVLSHQPQHF.

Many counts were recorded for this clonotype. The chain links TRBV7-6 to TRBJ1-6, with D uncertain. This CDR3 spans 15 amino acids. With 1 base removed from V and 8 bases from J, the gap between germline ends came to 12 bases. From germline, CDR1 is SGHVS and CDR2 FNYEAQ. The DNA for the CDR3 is TGTGCCAGCAGCTTAGGGGCAGCGGAGGATTCACCCCTCCACTTT. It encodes CASSLGAAEDSPLHF.

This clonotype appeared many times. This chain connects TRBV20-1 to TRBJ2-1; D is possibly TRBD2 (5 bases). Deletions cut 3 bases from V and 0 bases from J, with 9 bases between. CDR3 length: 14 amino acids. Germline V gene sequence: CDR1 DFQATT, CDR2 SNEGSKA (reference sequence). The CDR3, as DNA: TGCAGTGCTAGGCCTCGGGGCTCCTACAATGAGCAGTTCTTC. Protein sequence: CSARPRGSYNEQFF.

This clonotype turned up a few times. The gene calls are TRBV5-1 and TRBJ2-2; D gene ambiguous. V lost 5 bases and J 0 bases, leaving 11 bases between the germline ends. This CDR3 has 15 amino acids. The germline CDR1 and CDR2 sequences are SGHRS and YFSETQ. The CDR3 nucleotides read TGCGCCAGCAGTTTAGAAGCTGCGAACACCGGGGAGCTGTTTTTT. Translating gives CASSLEAANTGELFF.

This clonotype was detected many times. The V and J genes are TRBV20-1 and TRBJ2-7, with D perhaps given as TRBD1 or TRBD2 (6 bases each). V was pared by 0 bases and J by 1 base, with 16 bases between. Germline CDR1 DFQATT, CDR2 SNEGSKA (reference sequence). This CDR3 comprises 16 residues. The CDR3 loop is CSAREQWGARSYEQYF. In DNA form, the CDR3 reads TGCAGTGCTAGAGAGCAATGGGGGGCGAGGTCCTACGAGCAGTACTTC.

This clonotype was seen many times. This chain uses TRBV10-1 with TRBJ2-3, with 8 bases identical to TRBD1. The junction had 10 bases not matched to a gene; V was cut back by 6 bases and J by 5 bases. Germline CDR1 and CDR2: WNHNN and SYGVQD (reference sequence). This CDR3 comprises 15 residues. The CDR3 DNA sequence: TGCGCCAGCAGAGATCAAGGGACAGGAGAAGATACGCAGTATTTT. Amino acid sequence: CASRDQGTGEDTQYF.

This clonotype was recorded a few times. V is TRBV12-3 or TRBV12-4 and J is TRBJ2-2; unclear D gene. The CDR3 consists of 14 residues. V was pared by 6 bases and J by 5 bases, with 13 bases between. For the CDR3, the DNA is TGTGCCAGCAGCCGCTTCGACGGGACCGGGGAGCTGTTTTTT. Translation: CASSRFDGTGELFF.